A single sample gave rise to the 4 T cell receptor beta chains below, sequenced in a study of T cell changes during pregnancy in multiple sclerosis. Produced via immunoSEQ multiplex PCR; TCRdb's table is partial and in-frame only. The repertoire has approximately 53,000 clones, approximately 91% of them found once; the top ten carry around 0.25%. This material consisted of CD4+ T cells from peripheral blood mononuclear cells, taken in the second trimester of pregnancy. These receptors originate from a female donor with multiple sclerosis, enrolled in a pregnancy study.

The V call is TRBV4-1, the J call TRBJ1-1, with a weak D call TRBD1 (6 bases). The ends were cut back, 1 base at V and 4 bases at J, with 16 bases in the middle. The germline CDR1 and CDR2 sequences are MGHRA and YSYEKL. The CDR3 sequence is 16 residues long. CDR3: CASSQGLAGARTEAFF. In nucleotides, the CDR3 is TGCGCCAGCAGCCAAGGCTTAGCAGGGGCGCGCACTGAAGCTTTCTTT.

The J gene is TRBJ2-2, the V gene TRBV7-2, with D possibly being TRBD2 (6 bases). The CDR3 is 13 residues long. V lost 5 bases and J 6 bases, leaving 10 bases between the germline ends. Germline-derived CDR1 and CDR2 are SGHTA and FQGNSA. CDR3 residues: CASSPSGAGELFF. The CDR3 DNA reads TGTGCCAGCAGCCCATCGGGGGCCGGGGAGCTGTTTTTT.

The DNA of the CDR3 is TGCGCCAGCAGCCCCGGATGGGGCAGGGGACCCAATCAGCCCCAGCATTTT. Translated, it gives CASSPGWGRGPNQPQHF. The chain is built from TRBV5-1 and TRBJ1-5; weak D call: TRBD1 (6 bases). Trimming pared 4 bases from V and 3 bases from J, leaving 20 bases between. Germline V gives CDR1 SGHRS, CDR2 YFSETQ. The CDR3 extends over 17 amino acids.

V usage is TRBV5-1 and J usage is TRBJ1-4, with D tentatively TRBD1 (6 bases). The V end was cut by 1 base, the J end by 8 bases, with 18 bases between. This CDR3 comprises 16 residues. Germline CDR1 reads SGHRS; CDR2 reads YFSETQ. CDR3 nucleotide sequence: TGCGCCAGCAGCTTGTATATGACAGGTCCAAACGAAAAACTGTTTTTT. It yields the protein CASSLYMTGPNEKLFF.